This T cell receptor (beta chain) stems from a study of memory CD4+ T cells and cytomegalovirus serostatus. The V end was cut by 5 bases, the J end by 4 bases, with 14 bases between. The CDR3 runs to 14 residues. Germline-derived CDR1 and CDR2 are SNHLY and FYNNEI. TCRdb keeps only in-frame clones here, not all; method: immunoSEQ multiplex PCR. The sample includes 41,000 or so clones, roughly 80% of them seen just once. The sort gate was single viable CD3+CD4+CD8-CD45RO+ cells for memory CD4+ T cells. This TCR was recovered from an adult in good health and CMV-seronegative. The sequenced sample was memory CD4+ T cells from blood. V is TRBV2 and J is TRBJ1-2; D call uncertain. CDR3 loop: CASSSTGPSYGYTF. In DNA, the CDR3 is TGTGCCAGCAGTTCCACCGGGCCAAGCTATGGCTACACCTTC.